Listed below are T cell receptor beta chains from one sample, sequenced in a study of beta chain features in type 1 diabetes. The table came from immunoSEQ multiplex PCR; TCRdb's copy has only in-frame clones and leaves some out. Of 250,000 to 350,000 clones in the sample, roughly 15% were seen once. Sequenced input: central memory CD4+ T cells from blood. The origin of the receptors is a man aged 25-45 years in good health. Each CDR3 is given without its conserved first and last residue.

J,V,CDR3
TRBJ1-1,TRBV5-4,ASSPQGNTEAF
TRBJ2-2,TRBV25-1,ASSEGGSGELF
TRBJ2-6,TRBV7-6,ASSLQSSGANVLT
TRBJ1-1,TRBV6-4,ASSDPRQGRKTF
TRBJ2-7,TRBV7-6,ASSFESSYEQY
TRBJ2-5,TRBV19,ASSVLAGGPRETQY
TRBJ2-3,TRBV7-2,ASSQWGTDTQY
TRBJ1-3,TRBV9,ASSVTDSGNTIY
TRBJ1-1,TRBV11-2,ASGDYRGRKIEAF
TRBJ1-1,TRBV7-2,ASSPGASIPF
TRBJ1-1,TRBV10-3,AISEPGRDSEAF
TRBJ2-1,TRBV28,ASSLRPGGSYNEQF
TRBJ2-6,TRBV7-2,ASSLKAFSGANVLT
TRBJ2-3,TRBV5-4,ASSLRSGGFDTQY
TRBJ2-1,TRBV20-1,SAGLAGKQF
TRBJ1-1,TRBV19,ASSIRRQGYTEAF
TRBJ2-3,TRBV4-3,ASSQDLTGTQY
TRBJ2-5,TRBV11-2,ASSSPPGTGGETQY
TRBJ2-1,TRBV7-9,ASSPREGSVEQF
TRBJ2-7,TRBV7-8,ASSLGAQNIYEQY
TRBJ2-1,TRBV7-3,ASSLGTSFEQF
TRBJ1-2,TRBV5-4,ASSLDGGYT
TRBJ2-7,TRBV10-2,ASSESAGPMSSYEQY